These T cell receptor beta chains were read from a single sample in a study of T cell responses to AZD1222 COVID-19 vaccine. Repertoires were generated with immunoSEQ multiplex PCR, while TCRdb's copy carries only in-frame clones and drops some. Altogether more than 75,000 clones are present, almost 90% being singletons, with the ten largest covering about 7.1%. Here the sequenced sample was peripheral blood, taken 28 days after the second AZD1222 dose. The receptors were gathered from an adult who received the AZD1222 COVID-19 vaccine. The CDR3 runs from the conserved cysteine through the conserved F or W. The D gene is left open where the match is weak. Some rows have no size entry. The others give once, few or many, or a class for an expanded clone.

d_call,cdr3_length,v_call,clone_size,j_call,cdr3_nt,cdr3_aa
TRBD1,16,TRBV7-9,.,TRBJ1-5,TGTGCCAGCAGGGTATTCCGGGACAGGAGCAATCAGCCCCAGCATTTT,CASRVFRDRSNQPQHF
TRBD2,15,TRBV27,.,TRBJ2-1,TGTGCCAGCAGTTTATCGGCTAGCGGGATGGATGAGCAGTTCTTC,CASSLSASGMDEQFF
TRBD2,16,TRBV24-1,.,TRBJ2-1,TGTGCCACCAGTGACCCTGGACTAGCTATGGGCAATGAGCAGTTCTTC,CATSDPGLAMGNEQFF
.,15,TRBV6-2/TRBV6-3,.,TRBJ2-1,TGTGCCAGCAGTTCCGGGACGGAGCCCTACAATGAGCAGTTCTTC,CASSSGTEPYNEQFF
.,14,TRBV5-1,.,TRBJ2-7,TGCGCCAGCAGCTCGGGACTGGCCTACTACGAGCAGTACTTC,CASSSGLAYYEQYF
.,15,TRBV18,.,TRBJ1-4,TGTGCCAGCTCACCAGGAGAGCCAGGGGTTGAAAAACTGTTTTTT,CASSPGEPGVEKLFF
TRBD1,15,TRBV18,.,TRBJ2-7,TGTGCCAGCTCACCACGAGGACAGGGGACGTACGAGCAGTACTTC,CASSPRGQGTYEQYF
.,12,TRBV6-1,.,TRBJ2-7,TGTGCCAGCAGTGAAGAAGGGCCCCTAAGGTACTTC,CASSEEGPLRYF
.,17,TRBV4-1,.,TRBJ2-2,TGCGCCAGCAGCCATTATGGGGCCGCCGCGAACACCGGGGAGCTGTTTTTT,CASSHYGAAANTGELFF
.,14,TRBV7-2,.,TRBJ1-1,TGTGCCAGCAGCTTAGGTGAGGAGGCAGGGGAAGCTTTCTTT,CASSLGEEAGEAFF
.,14,TRBV27,once,TRBJ2-5,TGTGCCAGCAGTTTATATGCAGGGGCTGAGACCCAGTACTTC,CASSLYAGAETQYF
.,15,TRBV7-2,.,TRBJ2-2,TGTGCCAGCAGCTTAATTGTAAAGTCCGCCGGGGAGCTGTTTTTT,CASSLIVKSAGELFF
.,16,TRBV12-2,.,TRBJ2-3,TGTGCAAGTCGCTGTTCTGGGACAGGGAACGCAGATACGCAGTATTTT,CASRCSGTGNADTQYF
.,13,TRBV27,.,TRBJ1-1,TGTGCCAGCAGTCAAAGGGAAAAAACTGAAGCTTTCTTT,CASSQREKTEAFF
.,13,TRBV7-6,.,TRBJ2-2,TGTGCCAGCAGCTTAGAAATGGGCGGGGAGCTGTTTTTT,CASSLEMGGELFF
.,15,TRBV5-1,.,TRBJ2-1,TGCGCCAGCAGCCCGGTCGGGACCCCCAGGAATGAGCAGTTCTTC,CASSPVGTPRNEQFF
TRBD1,15,TRBV18,.,TRBJ1-1,TGTGCCAGTTTAGATCCGGGACAGGGAATAACTGAAGCTTTCTTT,CASLDPGQGITEAFF
TRBD2,17,TRBV7-9,.,TRBJ2-7,TGTGCCAGCAGCATTAGACTAGCGGGAGCCCTGAAGTACGAGCAGTACTTC,CASSIRLAGALKYEQYF
.,13,TRBV7-9,.,TRBJ1-2,TGTGCCAGCAGCTTTTCAGGGTCGGATGGCTACACCTTC,CASSFSGSDGYTF
.,14,TRBV19,.,TRBJ2-6,TGTGCCAGTAGTATACAATATGGGGCCAACGTCCTGACTTTC,CASSIQYGANVLTF
.,12,TRBV6-6,.,TRBJ1-1,TGTGCCAGCACCCAATCGAACACTGAAGCTTTCTTT,CASTQSNTEAFF
.,14,TRBV11-2,.,TRBJ1-1,TGTGCCAGCAGCCCCGTCGGGGGGAACACTGAAGCTTTCTTT,CASSPVGGNTEAFF
TRBD1,16,TRBV6-5,.,TRBJ1-1,TGTGCCAGCAGTTACTCGCTTGACAGGGCGAACACTGAAGCTTTCTTT,CASSYSLDRANTEAFF
TRBD1,17,TRBV15,.,TRBJ2-2,TGTGCCACCAGCAGAGATTCCGGGACAGGGAGCACCGGGGAGCTGTTTTTT,CATSRDSGTGSTGELFF
TRBD1,15,TRBV7-3,.,TRBJ1-6,TGTGCCAGCAGCTTAGGGACAGGGACCAATTCACCCCTCCACTTT,CASSLGTGTNSPLHF
.,12,TRBV7-2,few,TRBJ2-7,TGTGCCAGCAGCTTAGATGTTGGGGAGCAGTACTTC,CASSLDVGEQYF
TRBD2,16,TRBV4-2,.,TRBJ2-2,TGTGCCAGCAGCCTTGGACTAGCGCAGAACACCGGGGAGCTGTTTTTT,CASSLGLAQNTGELFF
.,13,TRBV10-3,.,TRBJ2-1,TGTGCCATCAGTGAGGCGGGGGCGGGGGAGCAGTTCTTC,CAISEAGAGEQFF
.,16,TRBV6-1,once,TRBJ2-5,TGTGCCAGCAGTGCCGGGCGGATCTCGACCATAGAGACCCAGTACTTC,CASSAGRISTIETQYF